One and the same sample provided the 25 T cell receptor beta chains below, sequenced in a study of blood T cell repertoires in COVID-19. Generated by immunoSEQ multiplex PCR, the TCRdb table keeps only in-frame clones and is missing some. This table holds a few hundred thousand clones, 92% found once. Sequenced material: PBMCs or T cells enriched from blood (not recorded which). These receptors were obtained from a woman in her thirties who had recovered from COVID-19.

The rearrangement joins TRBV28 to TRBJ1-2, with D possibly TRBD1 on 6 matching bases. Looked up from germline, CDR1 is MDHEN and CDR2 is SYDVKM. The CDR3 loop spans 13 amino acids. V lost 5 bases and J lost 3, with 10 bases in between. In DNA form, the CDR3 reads TGTGCCAGCAGTAGGGACACTTACTATGGCTACACCTTC. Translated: CASSRDTYYGYTF.

Written as DNA, the CDR3 is TGTGCCAGCAGCCCCCCGGGCCAAGAGACCCAGTACTTC. Encoded protein: CASSPPGQETQYF. V and J are TRBV3-1 (or the pseudogene TRBV3-2) and TRBJ2-5; D is unresolved. CDR3 length: 13 residues. Germline V gene lookup returns CDR1 LGHDT and CDR2 YNNKEL (reference sequence). Trimming removed 4 bases from V and 1 base from J, with 7 bases in between.

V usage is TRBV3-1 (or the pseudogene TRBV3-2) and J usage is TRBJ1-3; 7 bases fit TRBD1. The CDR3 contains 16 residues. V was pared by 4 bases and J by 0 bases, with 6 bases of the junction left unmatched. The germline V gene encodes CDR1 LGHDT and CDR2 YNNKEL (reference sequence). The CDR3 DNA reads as TGTGCCAGCAGCCCCGGGACAGAGAGCTCTGGAAACACCATATATTTT. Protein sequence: CASSPGTESSGNTIYF.

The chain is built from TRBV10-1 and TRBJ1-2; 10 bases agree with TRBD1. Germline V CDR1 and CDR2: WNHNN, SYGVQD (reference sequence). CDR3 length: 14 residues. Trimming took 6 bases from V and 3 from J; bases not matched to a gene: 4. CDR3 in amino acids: CASSRDRGYYGYTF. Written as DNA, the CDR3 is TGCGCCAGCAGCCGGGACAGGGGATACTATGGCTACACCTTC.

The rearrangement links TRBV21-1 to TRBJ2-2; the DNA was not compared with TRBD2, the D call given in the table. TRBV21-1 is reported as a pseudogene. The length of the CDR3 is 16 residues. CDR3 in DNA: TGTGCCAGCAGCAAAGAAAGGACTTCGAACACCGGGGAGCTGTTTTTT. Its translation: CASSKERTSNTGELFF.

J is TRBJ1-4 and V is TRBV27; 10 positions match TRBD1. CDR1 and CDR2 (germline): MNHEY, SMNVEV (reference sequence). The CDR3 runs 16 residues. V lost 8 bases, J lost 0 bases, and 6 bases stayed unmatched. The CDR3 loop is CASGQGEIATNEKLFF. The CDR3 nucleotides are TGTGCCAGCGGACAGGGGGAGATAGCAACTAATGAAAAACTGTTTTTT.

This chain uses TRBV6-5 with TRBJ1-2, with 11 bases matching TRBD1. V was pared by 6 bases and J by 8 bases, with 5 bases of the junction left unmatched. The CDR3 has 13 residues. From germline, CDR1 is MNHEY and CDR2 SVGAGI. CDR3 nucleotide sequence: TGTGCCAGCAGGGGACAGGGGGTAGGAGGCTACACCTTC. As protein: CASRGQGVGGYTF.

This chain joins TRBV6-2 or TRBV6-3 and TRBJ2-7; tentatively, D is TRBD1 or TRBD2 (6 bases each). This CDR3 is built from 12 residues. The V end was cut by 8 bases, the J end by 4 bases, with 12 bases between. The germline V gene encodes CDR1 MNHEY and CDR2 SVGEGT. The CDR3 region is CASGPGAYEQYF. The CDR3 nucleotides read TGTGCCAGCGGCCCGGGGGCTTACGAGCAGTACTTC.

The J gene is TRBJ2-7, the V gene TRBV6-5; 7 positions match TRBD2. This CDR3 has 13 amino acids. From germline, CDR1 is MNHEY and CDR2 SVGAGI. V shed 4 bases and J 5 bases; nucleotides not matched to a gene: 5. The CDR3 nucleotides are TGTGCCAGCAGTTGGCGGGAGACCCACGAGCAGTACTTC. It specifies CASSWRETHEQYF.

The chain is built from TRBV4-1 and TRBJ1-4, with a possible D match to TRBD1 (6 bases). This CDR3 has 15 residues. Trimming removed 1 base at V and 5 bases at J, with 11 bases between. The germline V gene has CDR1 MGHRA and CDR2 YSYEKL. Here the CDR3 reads CASSQADRINEKLFF. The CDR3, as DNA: TGCGCCAGCAGCCAAGCGGACAGAATAAATGAAAAACTGTTTTTT.

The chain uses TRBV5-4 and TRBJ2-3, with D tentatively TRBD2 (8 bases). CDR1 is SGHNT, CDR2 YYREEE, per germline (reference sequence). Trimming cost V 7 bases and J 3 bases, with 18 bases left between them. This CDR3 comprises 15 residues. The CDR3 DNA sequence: TGTGCCAGCCTCCGGGAGGGGGCGTTTACAGATACGCAGTATTTT. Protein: CASLREGAFTDTQYF.

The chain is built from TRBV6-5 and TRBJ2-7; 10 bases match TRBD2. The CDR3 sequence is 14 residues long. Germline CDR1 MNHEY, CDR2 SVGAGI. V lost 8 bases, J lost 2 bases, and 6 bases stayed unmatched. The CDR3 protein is CASHTSGNPYEQYF. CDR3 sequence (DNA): TGTGCCAGCCATACTAGCGGGAACCCCTACGAGCAGTACTTC.

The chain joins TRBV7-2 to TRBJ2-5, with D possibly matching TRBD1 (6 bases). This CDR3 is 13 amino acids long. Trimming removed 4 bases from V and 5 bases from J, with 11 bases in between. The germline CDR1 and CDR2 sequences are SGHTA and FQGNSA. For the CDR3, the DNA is TGTGCCAGCAGCTCCCACAGGGAGGAGACCCAGTACTTC. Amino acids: CASSSHREETQYF.

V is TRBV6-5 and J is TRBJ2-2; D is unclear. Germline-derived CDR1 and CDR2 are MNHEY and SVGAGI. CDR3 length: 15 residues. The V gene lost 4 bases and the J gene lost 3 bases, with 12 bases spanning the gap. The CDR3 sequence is CASSSFDFYTGELFF. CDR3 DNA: TGTGCCAGCAGTTCCTTCGACTTCTACACCGGGGAGCTGTTTTTT.

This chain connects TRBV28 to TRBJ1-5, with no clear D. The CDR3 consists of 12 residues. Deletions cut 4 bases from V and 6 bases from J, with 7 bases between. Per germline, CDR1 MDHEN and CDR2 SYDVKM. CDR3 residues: CASSSGSQPQHF. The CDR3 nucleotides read TGTGCCAGCAGTTCGGGGAGTCAGCCCCAGCATTTT. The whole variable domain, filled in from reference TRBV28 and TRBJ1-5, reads DVKVTQSSRYLVKRTGEKVFLECVQDMDHENMFWYRQDPGLGLRLIYFSYDVKMKEKGDIPEGYSVSREKKERFSLILESASTNQTSMYLCASSSGSQPQHFGDGTRLSIL.

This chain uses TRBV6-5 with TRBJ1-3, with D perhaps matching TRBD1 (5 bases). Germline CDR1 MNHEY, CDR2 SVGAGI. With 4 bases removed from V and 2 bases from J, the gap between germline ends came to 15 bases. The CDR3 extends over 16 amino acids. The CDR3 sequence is CASSLAQGLTGNTIYF. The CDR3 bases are TGTGCCAGCAGTTTGGCCCAGGGTCTAACTGGAAACACCATATATTTT.

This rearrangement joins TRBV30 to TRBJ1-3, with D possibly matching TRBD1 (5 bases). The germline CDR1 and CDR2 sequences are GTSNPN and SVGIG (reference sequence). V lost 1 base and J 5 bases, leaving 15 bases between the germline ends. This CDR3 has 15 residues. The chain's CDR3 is CAWSGIWGERNTIYF. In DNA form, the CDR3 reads TGTGCCTGGAGTGGTATCTGGGGGGAGAGAAACACCATATATTTT.

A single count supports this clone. The CDR3 DNA follows: TGCGCCAGCAGCCAGGCAGGGGTAGGCGGCTACACCTTC. This translates into CASSQAGVGGYTF. The chain combines TRBV4-3 with TRBJ1-2; possibly TRBD1 for D (6 bases). Trimming removed 3 bases at V and 8 bases at J, with 13 bases between. Germline lookup yields CDR1 LGHNA and CDR2 YSLEER. The CDR3 consists of 13 residues.

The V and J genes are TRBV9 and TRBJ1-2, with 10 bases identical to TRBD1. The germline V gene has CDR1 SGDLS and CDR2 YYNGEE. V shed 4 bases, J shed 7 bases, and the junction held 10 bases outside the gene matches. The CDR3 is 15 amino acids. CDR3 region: CASSFLRTGGSGYTF. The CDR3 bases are TGTGCCAGCAGCTTCCTAAGGACAGGGGGAAGTGGCTACACCTTC. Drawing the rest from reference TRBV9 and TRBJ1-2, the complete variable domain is DSGVTQTPKHLITATGQRVTLRCSPRSGDLSVYWYQQSLDQGLQFLIQYYNGEERAKGNILERFSAQQFPDLHSELNLSSLELGDSALYFCASSFLRTGGSGYTFGSGTRLTVV.

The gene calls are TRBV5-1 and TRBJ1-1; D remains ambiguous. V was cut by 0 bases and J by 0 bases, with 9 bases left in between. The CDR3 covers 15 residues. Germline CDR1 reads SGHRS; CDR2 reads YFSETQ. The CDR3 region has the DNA TGCGCCAGCAGCTTGGAGGCAGACATGAACACTGAAGCTTTCTTT. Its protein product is CASSLEADMNTEAFF.

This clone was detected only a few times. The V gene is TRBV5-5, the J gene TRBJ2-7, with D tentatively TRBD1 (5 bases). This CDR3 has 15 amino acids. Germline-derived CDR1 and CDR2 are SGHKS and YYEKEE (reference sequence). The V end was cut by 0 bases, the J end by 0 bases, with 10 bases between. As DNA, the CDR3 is TGTGCCAGCAGCTTGGCCACGACAGCCTCCTACGAGCAGTACTTC. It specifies CASSLATTASYEQYF.

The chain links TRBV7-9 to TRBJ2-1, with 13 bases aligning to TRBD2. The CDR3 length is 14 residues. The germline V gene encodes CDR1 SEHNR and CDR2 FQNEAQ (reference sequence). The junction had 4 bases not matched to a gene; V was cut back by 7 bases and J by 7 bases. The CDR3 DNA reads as TGTGCCAGCAACGGACTAGCGGGAGTGAATGAGCAGTTCTTC. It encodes CASNGLAGVNEQFF.

In DNA form, the CDR3 reads TGTGCCAACCGGGCGGCTGGACAGGGGGGCAACGAGCAGTACTTC. Translated, it gives CANRAAGQGGNEQYF. This rearrangement joins TRBV2 to TRBJ2-7, with TRBD1 matching over 10 bases. Per the germline V gene, CDR1 is SNHLY and CDR2 is FYNNEI. V was clipped by 10 bases and J by 5 bases; unmatched bases: 14. The CDR3 extends over 15 amino acids.

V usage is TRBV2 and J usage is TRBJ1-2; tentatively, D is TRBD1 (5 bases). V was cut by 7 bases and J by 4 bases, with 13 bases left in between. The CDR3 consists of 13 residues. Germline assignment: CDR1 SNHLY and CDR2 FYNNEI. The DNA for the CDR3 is TGTGCCAGCAAAGGCACCGGGGGCTATGGCTACACCTTC. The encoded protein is CASKGTGGYGYTF.

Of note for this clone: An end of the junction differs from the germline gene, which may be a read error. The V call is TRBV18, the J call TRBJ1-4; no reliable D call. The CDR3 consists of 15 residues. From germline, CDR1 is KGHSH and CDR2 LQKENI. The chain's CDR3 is CASSPRVGVNEKLFF. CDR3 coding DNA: TGTGCCAGCTCCCCACGTGTAGGAGTTAATGAAAAACTGTTTTTT.